This record looks at one T cell receptor (beta chain) sequence and its context. The sample belongs to a study of shared clonotypes between healthy human individuals. The germline V gene has CDR1 MDHEN and CDR2 SYDVKM. V gave up 3 bases and J gave up 3 bases, with 14 bases separating them. The CDR3 consists of 15 residues. Generated by immunoSEQ multiplex PCR, the TCRdb table keeps only in-frame clones and is missing some. The repertoire holds approximately 640,000 clones, with about 90% as singletons. The V and J genes are TRBV28 and TRBJ1-2; D is perhaps TRBD1 (5 bases). Sequenced: memory CD8+ T cells from PBMCs. Subset given: CD45RO+ cells pooled with CCR7-negative TemRA cells. The receptor was derived from a man younger than 35 in good health. Some clones in this sample may be carry-over from other donors' samples. CDR3 amino acids: CASSFSRQLYYGYTF. As DNA, the CDR3 is TGTGCCAGCAGTTTTTCCCGACAGTTATACTATGGCTACACCTTC.